The TCR beta chain under discussion was sequenced for a study of T-cell memory formation after mild COVID-19. Study-level results: Contracting clones from day 15 to 85 had balanced CD4/CD8; later expanders favoured CD4+. Within pre-infection memory, some responding clones were found, suggesting cross-reactive memory joined.

Amplification by 5'RACE using constant-segment primers produced TCR alpha and TCR beta cDNA libraries that carried sample barcodes and UMIs. TCRdb re-called the 5' RACE reads through MiXCR, storing one row per CDR3 protein. The sample consists of under 450,000 distinct CDR3 sequences, approximately 15% of them appearing once. This clonotype was observed a few times. The antigen is undetermined. CDR3 length: 15 amino acids. Germline V gene data show CDR1 as DFQATT and CDR2 as SNEGSKA (reference sequence). After removal of 5 bases from V and 6 bases from J, the junction contained 7 bases not matched to a gene.

The specimen sequenced was PBMCs or a T cell subset sorted from them (not recorded which). This rearrangement joins TRBV20-1 to TRBJ2-3, with TRBD2 matching over 14 bases. This sequence was found in a man aged 18 to 29 who had mild COVID-19 (a few samples of this study predate the infection). Cell type and time point are not known. CDR3 in DNA: TGCAGTGCTCCAGGGACTAGCGGGGGACTGGATACGCAGTATTTT. Encoded protein: CSAPGTSGGLDTQYF.